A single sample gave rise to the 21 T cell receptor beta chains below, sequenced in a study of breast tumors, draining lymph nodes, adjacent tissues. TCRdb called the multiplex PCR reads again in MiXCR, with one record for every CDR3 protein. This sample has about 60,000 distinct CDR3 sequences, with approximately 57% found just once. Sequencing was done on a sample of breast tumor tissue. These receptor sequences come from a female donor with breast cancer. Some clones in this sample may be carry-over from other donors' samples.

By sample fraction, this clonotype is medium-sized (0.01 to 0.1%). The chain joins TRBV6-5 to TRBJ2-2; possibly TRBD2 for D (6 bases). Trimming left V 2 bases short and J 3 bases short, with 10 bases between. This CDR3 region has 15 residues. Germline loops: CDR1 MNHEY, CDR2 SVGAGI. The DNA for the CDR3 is TGTGCCAGCAGTTACGGGACTTCTTACACCGGGGAGCTGTTTTTT. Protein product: CASSYGTSYTGELFF.

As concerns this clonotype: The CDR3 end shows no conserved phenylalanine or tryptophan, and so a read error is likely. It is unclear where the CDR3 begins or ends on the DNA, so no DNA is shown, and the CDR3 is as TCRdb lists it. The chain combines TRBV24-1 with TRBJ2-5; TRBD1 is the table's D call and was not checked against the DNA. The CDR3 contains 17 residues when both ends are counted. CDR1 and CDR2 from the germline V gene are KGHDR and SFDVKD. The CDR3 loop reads CATSDRSRGGVARPSTS.

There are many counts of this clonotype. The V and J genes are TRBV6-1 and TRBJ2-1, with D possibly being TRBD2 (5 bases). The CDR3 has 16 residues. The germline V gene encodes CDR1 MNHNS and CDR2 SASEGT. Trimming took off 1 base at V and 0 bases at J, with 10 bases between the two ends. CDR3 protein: CASSEVVGSSYNEQFF. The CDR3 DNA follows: TGTGCCAGCAGTGAAGTAGTGGGGAGCTCCTACAATGAGCAGTTCTTC.

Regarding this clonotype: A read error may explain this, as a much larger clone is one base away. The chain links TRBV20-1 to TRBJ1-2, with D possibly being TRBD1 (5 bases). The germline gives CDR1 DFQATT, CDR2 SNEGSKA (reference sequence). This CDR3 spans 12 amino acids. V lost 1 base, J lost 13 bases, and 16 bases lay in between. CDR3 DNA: TGCAGTGCTAGAGTCGGGGGTGGTGTCTCCACCTTC. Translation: CSARVGGGVSTF.

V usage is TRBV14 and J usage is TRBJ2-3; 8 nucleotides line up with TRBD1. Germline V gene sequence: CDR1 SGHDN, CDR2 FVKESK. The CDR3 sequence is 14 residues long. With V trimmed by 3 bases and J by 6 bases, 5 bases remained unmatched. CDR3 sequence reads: CASSQTGVVDTQYF. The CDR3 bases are TGTGCCAGCAGCCAGACAGGGGTGGTGGATACGCAGTATTTT.

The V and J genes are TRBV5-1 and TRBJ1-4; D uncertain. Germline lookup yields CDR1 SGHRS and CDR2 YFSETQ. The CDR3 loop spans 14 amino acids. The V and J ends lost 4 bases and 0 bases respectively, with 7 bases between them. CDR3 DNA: TGCGCCAGCAGCGGAGGCACAACTAATGAAAAACTGTTTTTT. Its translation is CASSGGTTNEKLFF.

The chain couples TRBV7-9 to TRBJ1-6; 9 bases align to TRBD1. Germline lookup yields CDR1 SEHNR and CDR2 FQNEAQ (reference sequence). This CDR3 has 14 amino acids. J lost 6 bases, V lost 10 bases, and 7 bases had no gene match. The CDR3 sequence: CAIGTGGRNSPLHF. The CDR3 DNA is TGTGCCATCGGTACAGGGGGCCGTAATTCACCCCTCCACTTT. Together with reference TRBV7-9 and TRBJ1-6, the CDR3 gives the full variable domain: DTGVSQNPRHKITKRGQNVTFRCDPISEHNRLYWYRQTLGQGPEFLTYFQNEAQLEKSRLLSDRFSAERPKGSFSTLEIQRTEQGDSAMYLCAIGTGGRNSPLHFGNGTRLTVT.

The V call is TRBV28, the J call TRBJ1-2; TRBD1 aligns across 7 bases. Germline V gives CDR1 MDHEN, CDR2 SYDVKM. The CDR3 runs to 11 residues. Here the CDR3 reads CARQGHYGYTF. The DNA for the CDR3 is TGTGCTCGACAGGGCCACTATGGCTACACCTTC.

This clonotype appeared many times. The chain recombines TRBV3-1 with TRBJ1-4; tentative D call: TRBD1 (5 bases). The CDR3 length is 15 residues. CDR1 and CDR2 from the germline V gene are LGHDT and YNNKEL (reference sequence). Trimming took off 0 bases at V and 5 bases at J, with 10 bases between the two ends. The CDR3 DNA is TGTGCCAGCAGCCAAGATTTGGGGCGGAATGAAAAACTGTTTTTT. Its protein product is CASSQDLGRNEKLFF. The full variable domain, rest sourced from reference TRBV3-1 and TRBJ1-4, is DTAVSQTPKYLVTQMGNDKSIKCEQNLGHDTMYWYKQDSKKFLKIMFSYNNKELIINETVPNRFSPKSPDKAHLNLHINSLELGDSAVYFCASSQDLGRNEKLFFGSGTQLSVL.

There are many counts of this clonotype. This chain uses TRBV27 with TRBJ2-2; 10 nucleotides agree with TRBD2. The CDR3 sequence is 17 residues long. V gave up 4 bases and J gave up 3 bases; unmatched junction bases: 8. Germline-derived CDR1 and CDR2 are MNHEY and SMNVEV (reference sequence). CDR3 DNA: TGTGCCAGCAGTTCCGATCTAGCGGGAGACGACACCGGGGAGCTGTTTTTT. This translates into CASSSDLAGDDTGELFF.

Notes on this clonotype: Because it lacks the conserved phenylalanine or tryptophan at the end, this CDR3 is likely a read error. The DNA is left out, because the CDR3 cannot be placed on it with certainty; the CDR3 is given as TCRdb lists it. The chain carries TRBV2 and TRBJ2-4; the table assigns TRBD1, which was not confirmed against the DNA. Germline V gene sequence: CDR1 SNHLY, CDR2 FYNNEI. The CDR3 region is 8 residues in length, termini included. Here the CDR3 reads CASSERTG.

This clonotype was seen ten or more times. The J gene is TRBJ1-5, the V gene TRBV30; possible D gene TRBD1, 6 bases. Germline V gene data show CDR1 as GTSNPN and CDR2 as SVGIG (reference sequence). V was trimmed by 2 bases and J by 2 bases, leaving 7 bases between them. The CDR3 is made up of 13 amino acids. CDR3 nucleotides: TGTGCCTGGAGTCGACAGGGCAATCAGCCCCAGCATTTT. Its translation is CAWSRQGNQPQHF.

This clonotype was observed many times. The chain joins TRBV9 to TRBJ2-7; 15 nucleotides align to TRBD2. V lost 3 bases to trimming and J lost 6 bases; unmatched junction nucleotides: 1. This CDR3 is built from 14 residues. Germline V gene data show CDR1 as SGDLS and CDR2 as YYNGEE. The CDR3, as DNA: TGTGCCAGCAGCGGGGGACTAGCGGGAGGCGAGCAGTACTTC. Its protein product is CASSGGLAGGEQYF.

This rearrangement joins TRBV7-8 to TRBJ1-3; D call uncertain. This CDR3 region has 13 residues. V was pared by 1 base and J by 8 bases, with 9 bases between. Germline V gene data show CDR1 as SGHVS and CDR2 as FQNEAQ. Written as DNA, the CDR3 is TGTGCCAGCAGCTTAGACAGCCACGACACCATATATTTT. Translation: CASSLDSHDTIYF.

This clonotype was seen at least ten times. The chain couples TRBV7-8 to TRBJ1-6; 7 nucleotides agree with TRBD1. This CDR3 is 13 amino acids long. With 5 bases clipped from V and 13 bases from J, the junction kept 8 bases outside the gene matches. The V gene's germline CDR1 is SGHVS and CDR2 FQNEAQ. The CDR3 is CASSDPGQEPLHF. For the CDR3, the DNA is TGTGCCAGCAGCGACCCCGGACAGGAGCCCCTCCACTTT.

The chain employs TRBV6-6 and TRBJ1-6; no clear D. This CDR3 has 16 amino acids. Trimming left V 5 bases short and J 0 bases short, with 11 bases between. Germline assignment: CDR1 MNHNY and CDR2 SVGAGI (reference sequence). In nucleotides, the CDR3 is TGTGCCAGCAGTCCCCTGGGCAGCTCCTATAATTCACCCCTCCACTTT. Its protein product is CASSPLGSSYNSPLHF.

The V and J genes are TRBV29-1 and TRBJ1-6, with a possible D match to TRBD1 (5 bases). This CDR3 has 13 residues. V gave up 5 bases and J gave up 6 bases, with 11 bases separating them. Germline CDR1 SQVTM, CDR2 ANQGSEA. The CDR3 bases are TGCAGCGTTACCGGGACTACTAATTCACCCCTCCACTTT. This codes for CSVTGTTNSPLHF.

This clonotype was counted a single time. Here the CDR3 DNA reads TGTGCCACCGTTAGCGGGGCTAGCACAGATACGCAGTATTTT. It is translated as CATVSGASTDTQYF. The genes are TRBV10-3 and TRBJ2-3, with TRBD2 matching over 8 bases. The CDR3 is 14 amino acids. The trim removed 10 bases at V and 0 bases at J, leaving 6 bases unmatched. Germline V CDR1 and CDR2: ENHRY, SYGVKD.

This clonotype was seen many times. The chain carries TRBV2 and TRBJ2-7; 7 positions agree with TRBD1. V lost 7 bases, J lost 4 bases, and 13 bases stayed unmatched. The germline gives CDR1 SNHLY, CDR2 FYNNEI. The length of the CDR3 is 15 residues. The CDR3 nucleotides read TGTGCCAGCAATCTCCCTGGGACAGAGACATACGAGCAGTACTTC. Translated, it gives CASNLPGTETYEQYF.

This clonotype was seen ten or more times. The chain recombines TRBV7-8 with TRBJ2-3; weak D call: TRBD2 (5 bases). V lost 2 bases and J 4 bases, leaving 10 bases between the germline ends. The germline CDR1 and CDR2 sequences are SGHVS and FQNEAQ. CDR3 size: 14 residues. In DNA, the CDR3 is TGTGCCAGCAGCTTAAGGGAGATTTCAGATACGCAGTATTTT. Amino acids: CASSLREISDTQYF.

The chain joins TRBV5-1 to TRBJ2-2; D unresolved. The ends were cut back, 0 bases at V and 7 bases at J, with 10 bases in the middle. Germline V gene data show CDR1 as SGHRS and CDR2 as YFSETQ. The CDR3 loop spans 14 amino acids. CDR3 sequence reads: CASSLVPKGGELFF. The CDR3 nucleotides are TGCGCCAGCAGCTTGGTCCCTAAGGGCGGGGAGCTGTTTTTT.